These T cell receptor beta chains were read from a single sample in a study of cytomegalovirus exposure and HLA in healthy donors. Using immunoSEQ multiplex PCR, the repertoire was profiled, and TCRdb retains in-frame clones only, with some absent. In total, the table holds about 96,000 clones. Source material: PBMCs. Receptors were obtained from a woman aged 30 to 39 in good health and CMV-seronegative. CDR3s include the opening cysteine and the closing phenylalanine or tryptophan. The D gene is left open where the match is weak.

DNA: TGTGCCACCAGCAGCGTTGACAGTGTGACCGAATTAAACTTC
CDR3: CATSSVDSVTELNF
J: TRBJ2-7
V: TRBV15
D: -

DNA: TGCAGCGTTATACACGCTGGGACAGGGGGTTCAAATGGCTACACCTTC
CDR3: CSVIHAGTGGSNGYTF
J: TRBJ1-2
V: TRBV29-1
D: TRBD1

DNA: TGCAGCGTTGAAGGGGGCAGGGGCCCCGAGGAGCAGTACTTC
CDR3: CSVEGGRGPEEQYF
J: TRBJ2-7
V: TRBV29-1
D: -

DNA: TGTGCCATTAACAACCAGGGTGGTTCTGGAAACACCATATATTTT
CDR3: CAINNQGGSGNTIYF
J: TRBJ1-3
V: TRBV7-9
D: -

DNA: TGTGCCAGCAGCGGAGGGACAGGGGAATCCCACGAGCAGTACTTC
CDR3: CASSGGTGESHEQYF
J: TRBJ2-7
V: TRBV7-8
D: TRBD1

DNA: TGCAGCGCCTTAATACGGGAGGGAAGCACAGATACGCAGTATTTT
CDR3: CSALIREGSTDTQYF
J: TRBJ2-3
V: TRBV29-1
D: TRBD2

DNA: TGTGCCAGCAGTGAAGAGGGGACAAATCAGCCCCAGCATTTT
CDR3: CASSEEGTNQPQHF
J: TRBJ1-5
V: TRBV6-4
D: -

DNA: TGTGCCAGCAGCTTCCCCCCTCCGGGGGATTCCTACGAGCAGTACTTC
CDR3: CASSFPPPGDSYEQYF
J: TRBJ2-7
V: TRBV7-8
D: -

DNA: TGTGCCAGCAGTTTATTTGGGACACTCAGCCGGGGCAATCAGCCCCAGCATTTT
CDR3: CASSLFGTLSRGNQPQHF
J: TRBJ1-5
V: TRBV28
D: -

DNA: TGTGCCACCAGCTGGGGAACCGGGACAGGGGATTCACCCCTCCACTTT
CDR3: CATSWGTGTGDSPLHF
J: TRBJ1-6
V: TRBV15
D: TRBD1

DNA: TGTGCCAGCAGCGAGGGACTAGCTGATGAATACAATGAGCAGTTCTTC
CDR3: CASSEGLADEYNEQFF
J: TRBJ2-1
V: TRBV9
D: TRBD2

DNA: TGTGCCAGCAGCTTGGTAGTCAGGGTAGGCTACAATGAGCAGTTCTTC
CDR3: CASSLVVRVGYNEQFF
J: TRBJ2-1
V: TRBV5-6
D: -

DNA: TGTGCCAGCACACCGGTAGGGGTAGATGGCTACACCTTC
CDR3: CASTPVGVDGYTF
J: TRBJ1-2
V: TRBV5-6
D: -

DNA: TGCGCCAGCAGCTTTGACAGGGGAGAAGCTTTCTTT
CDR3: CASSFDRGEAFF
J: TRBJ1-1
V: TRBV5-1
D: TRBD1

DNA: TGCAGCGTTGACGACTATGGCTACACCTTC
CDR3: CSVDDYGYTF
J: TRBJ1-2
V: TRBV29-1
D: -

DNA: TGTGCCAGCAGCTTAGTGCGTTATGGCTACACCTTC
CDR3: CASSLVRYGYTF
J: TRBJ1-2
V: TRBV7-2
D: -

DNA: TGTGCCAGCAGCTTACGCCTAGCGGGAACTCAAGAGACCCAGTACTTC
CDR3: CASSLRLAGTQETQYF
J: TRBJ2-5
V: TRBV7-8
D: TRBD2

DNA: TGTGCCAGTAGTACAGGGGGCGTGGAGACCCAGTACTTC
CDR3: CASSTGGVETQYF
J: TRBJ2-5
V: TRBV19
D: TRBD1

DNA: TGTGCCAGCAGCTTGGTGAGCGGACCCTACACCTTC
CDR3: CASSLVSGPYTF
J: TRBJ1-2
V: TRBV5-6
D: -

DNA: TGTGCCTGGACTCTAGGGACAGCTAATTCACCCCTCCACTTT
CDR3: CAWTLGTANSPLHF
J: TRBJ1-6
V: TRBV30
D: TRBD1

DNA: TGTGCCAGCAGCTTGGAGCCAGGCAATGAGCAGTTCTTC
CDR3: CASSLEPGNEQFF
J: TRBJ2-1
V: TRBV5-6
D: -

DNA: TGCGCCAGCAGCTTGGATCTAGCTCTGACGGAGACCCAGTACTTC
CDR3: CASSLDLALTETQYF
J: TRBJ2-5
V: TRBV5-1
D: -

DNA: TGCAGCACCGCCCTAACTAGCGGCCAAGAGACCCAGTACTTC
CDR3: CSTALTSGQETQYF
J: TRBJ2-5
V: TRBV29-1
D: TRBD2

DNA: TGTGCCAGCAGCCAAGGGAGGCAAAACTACGAGCAGTACTTC
CDR3: CASSQGRQNYEQYF
J: TRBJ2-7
V: TRBV4-2
D: -

DNA: TGTGCCAGCAGCAGAGGACTAGCGGGAGAGAACACCGGGGAGCTGTTTTTT
CDR3: CASSRGLAGENTGELFF
J: TRBJ2-2
V: TRBV5-4
D: TRBD2

DNA: -
CDR3: CASSKDIIWGAGTEAFF
J: TRBJ1-1
V: TRBV21-1
D: -

DNA: TGTGCCAGCAGCTTAGGTAGGAACACTGAAGCTTTCTTT
CDR3: CASSLGRNTEAFF
J: TRBJ1-1
V: TRBV7-9
D: -

DNA: TGTGCCAGCAGCTTCCGCACCGGGAGGACTGAAGCTTTCTTT
CDR3: CASSFRTGRTEAFF
J: TRBJ1-1
V: TRBV7-8
D: -

DNA: TGTGCCAGCAGCTTATACCCCAGCAGGCGGGACAACACCGGGGAGCTGTTTTTT
CDR3: CASSLYPSRRDNTGELFF
J: TRBJ2-2
V: TRBV7-3
D: -

DNA: TGTGCCAGCAGCTTAATCGCGGGGAACGAGGGGGCGCATAATGAAGCTTTCTTT
CDR3: CASSLIAGNEGAHNEAFF
J: TRBJ1-1
V: TRBV7-3
D: TRBD1

DNA: TGTGCCAGCAGTTTACAGGGGAACACTGAAGCTTTCTTT
CDR3: CASSLQGNTEAFF
J: TRBJ1-1
V: TRBV28
D: -

DNA: TGTGCCAGCAGTACTCCAGGGGATCGTGAAAAACTGTTTTTT
CDR3: CASSTPGDREKLFF
J: TRBJ1-4
V: TRBV28
D: -

DNA: TGTGCCAGCGCTGCAAGAACAGGCTCCTACGAGCAGTACTTC
CDR3: CASAARTGSYEQYF
J: TRBJ2-7
V: TRBV28
D: -

DNA: TGTGCCAGCAGCGGGGGGGGACTAGCGGGGTTACCGAACACCGGGGAGCTGTTTTTT
CDR3: CASSGGGLAGLPNTGELFF
J: TRBJ2-2
V: TRBV9
D: TRBD2

DNA: TGCGCCAGCAGCTTGGAACAGGGTGGGGAGACCCAGTACTTC
CDR3: CASSLEQGGETQYF
J: TRBJ2-5
V: TRBV5-1
D: -

DNA: TGTGCCAGCAGCTTGGGGCAGGGGACCTACAATGAGCAGTTCTTC
CDR3: CASSLGQGTYNEQFF
J: TRBJ2-1
V: TRBV5-8
D: -

DNA: TGTGCCAGCAGCTTAGTTCAGGTGGCTTGGGAGCAGTACTTC
CDR3: CASSLVQVAWEQYF
J: TRBJ2-7
V: TRBV11-2
D: -

DNA: TGCGCCAGCAGCCAAGATCTCCCGGGGTCCTACAATGAGCAGTTCTTC
CDR3: CASSQDLPGSYNEQFF
J: TRBJ2-1
V: TRBV4-1
D: -

DNA: TGTGCCAGCAGTCCCGTTTGGAGGTGGGATTCAGATACGCAGTATTTT
CDR3: CASSPVWRWDSDTQYF
J: TRBJ2-3
V: TRBV28
D: -

DNA: TGTGCCAGCAGGTCCGGGACAGGGGGCCGTCTGCAGTACTTC
CDR3: CASRSGTGGRLQYF
J: TRBJ2-7
V: TRBV28
D: TRBD1

DNA: TGTGCCAGCAGCTTGTGGACTAGCGGGAGGGCTAATGAGCAGTTCTTC
CDR3: CASSLWTSGRANEQFF
J: TRBJ2-1
V: TRBV5-5
D: TRBD2

DNA: TGTGCCAGCAGCGTAGAATTGGGCACCCGGGGGGAGACCCAGTACTTC
CDR3: CASSVELGTRGETQYF
J: TRBJ2-5
V: TRBV9
D: -

DNA: TGTGCCAGCAGCCTACTAGAGAACACTGAAGCTTTCTTT
CDR3: CASSLLENTEAFF
J: TRBJ1-1
V: TRBV6-6
D: -

DNA: TGTGCCAGCAGTTTACCGACAGGGGTCGGCACTGAAGCTTTCTTT
CDR3: CASSLPTGVGTEAFF
J: TRBJ1-1
V: TRBV28
D: TRBD1

DNA: TGTGCCAGCAGCTCTTGGACAGGTTCCAAAAACATTCAGTACTTC
CDR3: CASSSWTGSKNIQYF
J: TRBJ2-4
V: TRBV7-9
D: TRBD1

DNA: TGTGCCAGCAGCCGGGACAGGGGGCATCAGCCCCAGCATTTT
CDR3: CASSRDRGHQPQHF
J: TRBJ1-5
V: TRBV5-5
D: TRBD1

DNA: TGCGCCAGCAGCCAAGAAGCACTTAACTATGGCTACACCTTC
CDR3: CASSQEALNYGYTF
J: TRBJ1-2
V: TRBV4-1
D: -

DNA: TGTGCCAGCAGCCTGGGACTAGCGGGAGATGGCACCGGGGAGCTGTTTTTT
CDR3: CASSLGLAGDGTGELFF
J: TRBJ2-2
V: TRBV5-4
D: TRBD2

DNA: TGTGCCAGTAGTATGGACAGGGGGAACACTGAAGCTTTCTTT
CDR3: CASSMDRGNTEAFF
J: TRBJ1-1
V: TRBV19
D: TRBD1

DNA: TGTGCCAGCAGCCAACGAGGGCAGGGGCCGGGAGGCTACACCTTC
CDR3: CASSQRGQGPGGYTF
J: TRBJ1-2
V: TRBV14
D: -

DNA: TGTGCCAGCAGTTTTGGTGGACAGAGGGGGACTGAAGCTTTCTTT
CDR3: CASSFGGQRGTEAFF
J: TRBJ1-1
V: TRBV28
D: -

DNA: TGTGCCAGCAGGGAACAGGGGAGCTATGGCTACACCTTC
CDR3: CASREQGSYGYTF
J: TRBJ1-2
V: TRBV6-6
D: TRBD1

DNA: TGTGCCAGCAGGCCCGGGACACAGTATGGCTACACCTTC
CDR3: CASRPGTQYGYTF
J: TRBJ1-2
V: TRBV6-5
D: -

DNA: TGTGCCAGCAGCCAAGATATGGCAGGGTTGAACACTGAAGCTTTCTTT
CDR3: CASSQDMAGLNTEAFF
J: TRBJ1-1
V: TRBV14
D: -

DNA: TGTGCCGTCGTAAGGGGCTTGAACACTGAAGCTTTCTTT
CDR3: CAVVRGLNTEAFF
J: TRBJ1-1
V: TRBV2
D: -

DNA: TGTGCCAGCAGCTTAAGGGGAGGGGGGCAAAACACTGAAGCTTTCTTT
CDR3: CASSLRGGGQNTEAFF
J: TRBJ1-1
V: TRBV7-3
D: -

DNA: TGTGCCAGCAGTTTCAGATCCCCCGATCAGCCCCAGCATTTT
CDR3: CASSFRSPDQPQHF
J: TRBJ1-5
V: TRBV27
D: -

DNA: TGCGCCAGCAGCCTCGGCGGGGGTGGAGGCTACACCTTC
CDR3: CASSLGGGGGYTF
J: TRBJ1-2
V: TRBV5-1
D: -

DNA: TGTGCCAGCAGTTTCCAGGGGGCCCGCACAGATACGCAGTATTTT
CDR3: CASSFQGARTDTQYF
J: TRBJ2-3
V: TRBV6-5
D: TRBD1